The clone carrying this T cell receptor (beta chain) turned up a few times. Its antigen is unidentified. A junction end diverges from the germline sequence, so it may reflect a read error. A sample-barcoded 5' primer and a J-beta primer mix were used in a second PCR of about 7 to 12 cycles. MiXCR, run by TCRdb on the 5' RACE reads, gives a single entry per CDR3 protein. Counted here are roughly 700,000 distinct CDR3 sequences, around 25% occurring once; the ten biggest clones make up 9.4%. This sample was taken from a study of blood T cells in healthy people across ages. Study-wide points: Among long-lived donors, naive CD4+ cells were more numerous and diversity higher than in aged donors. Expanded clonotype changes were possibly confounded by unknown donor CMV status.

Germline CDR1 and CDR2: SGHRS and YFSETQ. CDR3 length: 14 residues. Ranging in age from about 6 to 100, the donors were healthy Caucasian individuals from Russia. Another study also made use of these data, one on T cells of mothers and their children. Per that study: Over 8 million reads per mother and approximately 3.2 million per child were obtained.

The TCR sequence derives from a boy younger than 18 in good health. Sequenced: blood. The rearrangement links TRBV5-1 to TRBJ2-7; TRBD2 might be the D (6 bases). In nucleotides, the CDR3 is TGTGCCAGCAGCCTGGGGACTGTCTCCTACGAGCAGTACTTC. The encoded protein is CASSLGTVSYEQYF.